This entry is about one TCR beta chain. This clonotype was observed at least ten times. What antigen it recognizes has not been identified. Qualities for individual bases were not recorded, and no much larger clone is one base off. V ends up 6 bases short and J 2 bases short, with an unmatched junction base count of 19. Counted from cysteine to valine, this CDR3 has 18 amino acids. Only the CDR3 DNA stays, 54 bases, in frame from base 1. The data belong to a study of T-cell reconstitution after alpha-beta-depleted transplantation in children (dated by TCRdb to the mid-2010s). General notes on the study: The study quantitatively tracked T-cell immune reconstitution after TCRalphabeta/CD19-depleted allogeneic hematopoietic cell transplantation in children using TCR repertoire profiling. Findings and caveats that apply to the study as a whole: The high TCRbeta diversity at day 60 in some patients was ascribed to recipient T cells and intrathymic progenitors that had survived conditioning. Over the following months the frequencies of hyperexpanded clones went down, and after one year T-cell counts and TCRbeta diversity were mostly credited to newly produced T cells. Apparently early alphabetaT-cell count recovery about two months after transplant reportedly relied on only several hundred rapidly expanded clones derived from non-depleted graft cells.

This specimen's treatment or condition label, per the study, means: allogeneic hematopoietic cell transplantation with graft depleted of TCRalphabeta T cells and CD19 B cells. The transplant recipients were children given TCRalphabeta/CD19-depleted allogeneic hematopoietic cell grafts. Receptors were amplified or captured by PCR. Sequenced using an Illumina HiSeq 2500. TCR libraries were prepared with molecular barcoding, using unique molecular identifiers to normalize TCRbeta repertoire quantification. The raw public data were reprocessed by TCRdb itself: fastp quality trimming at Q25, MiXCR clonotype calling, in-frame beta chains only. Rows with a matching CDR3 protein are joined into one entry that keeps the most common DNA and genes. This sample has tens of thousands of distinct CDR3 sequences in its table, and roughly 5.2% of those were observed once. 15% to 20% of the sample lies in the top ten.

The material was PBMCs, mostly from graft donor cells, obtained 180 days after TCRalphabeta/CD19-depleted stem cell transplant. The TCR sequence derives from a boy younger than two who had a stem cell transplant for acute myeloid leukemia, so the T cells may come from the graft donor. In this chain, TRBV23-1 is recombined with TRBJ2-7; 7 middle bases align to TRBD2. TRBV23-1 is an ORF, with its function uncertain. The CDR3 in this case is CASSLRELVGLVPYEQYV. The DNA is as follows: TGCGCCAGCAGCCTCAGGGAATTGGTCGGACTAGTCCCCTACGAGCAGTACGTC.